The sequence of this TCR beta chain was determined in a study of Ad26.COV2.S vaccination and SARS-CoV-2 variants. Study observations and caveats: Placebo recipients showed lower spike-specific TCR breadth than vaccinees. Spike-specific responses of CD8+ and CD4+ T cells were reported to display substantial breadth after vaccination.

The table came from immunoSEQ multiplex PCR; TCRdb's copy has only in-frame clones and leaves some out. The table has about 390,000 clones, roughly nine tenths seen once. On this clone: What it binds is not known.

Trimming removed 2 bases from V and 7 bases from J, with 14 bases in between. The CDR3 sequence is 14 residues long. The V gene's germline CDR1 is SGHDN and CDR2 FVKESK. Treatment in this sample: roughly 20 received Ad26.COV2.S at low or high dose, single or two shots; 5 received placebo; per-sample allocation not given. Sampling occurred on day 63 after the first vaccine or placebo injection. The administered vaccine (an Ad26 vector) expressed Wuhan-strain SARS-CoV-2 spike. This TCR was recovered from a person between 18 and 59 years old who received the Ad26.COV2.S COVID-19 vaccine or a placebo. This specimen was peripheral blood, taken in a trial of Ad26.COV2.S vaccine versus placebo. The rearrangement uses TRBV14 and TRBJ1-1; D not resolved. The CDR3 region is CASSQLDGGLEAFF. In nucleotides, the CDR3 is TGTGCCAGCAGCCAATTGGATGGAGGCCTTGAAGCTTTCTTT. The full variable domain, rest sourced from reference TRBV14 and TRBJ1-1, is EAGVTQFPSHSVIEKGQTVTLRCDPISGHDNLYWYRRVMGKEIKFLLHFVKESKQDESGMPNNRFLAERTGGTYSTLKVQPAELEDSGVYFCASSQLDGGLEAFFGQGTRLTVV.